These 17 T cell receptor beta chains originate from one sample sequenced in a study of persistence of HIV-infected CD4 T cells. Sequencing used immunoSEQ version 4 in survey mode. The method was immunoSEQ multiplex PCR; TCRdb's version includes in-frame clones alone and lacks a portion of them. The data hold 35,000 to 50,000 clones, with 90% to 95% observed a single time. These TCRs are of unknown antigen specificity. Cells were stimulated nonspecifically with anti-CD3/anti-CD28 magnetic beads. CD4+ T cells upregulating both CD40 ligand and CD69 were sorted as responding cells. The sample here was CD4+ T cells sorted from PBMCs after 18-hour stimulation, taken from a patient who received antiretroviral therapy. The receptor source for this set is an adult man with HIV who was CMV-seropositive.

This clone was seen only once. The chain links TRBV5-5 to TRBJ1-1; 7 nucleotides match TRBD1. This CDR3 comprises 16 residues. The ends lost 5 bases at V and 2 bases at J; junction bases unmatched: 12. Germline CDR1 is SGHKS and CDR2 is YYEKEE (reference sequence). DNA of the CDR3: TGTGCCAGCAGTTCTACTTTGGACAGGTTAAACACTGAAGCTTTCTTT. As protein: CASSSTLDRLNTEAFF.

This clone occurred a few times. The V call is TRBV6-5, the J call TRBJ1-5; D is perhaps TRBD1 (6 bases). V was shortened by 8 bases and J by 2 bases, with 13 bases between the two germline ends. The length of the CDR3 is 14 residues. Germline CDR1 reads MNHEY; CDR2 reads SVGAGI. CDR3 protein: CASSYRAGNQPQHF. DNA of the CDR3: TGTGCCAGCTCCTACAGGGCGGGCAATCAGCCCCAGCATTTT.

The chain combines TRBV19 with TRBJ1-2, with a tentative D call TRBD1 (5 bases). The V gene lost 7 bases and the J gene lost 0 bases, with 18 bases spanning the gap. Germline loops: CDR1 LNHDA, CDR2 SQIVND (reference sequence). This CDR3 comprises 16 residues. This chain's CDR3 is CASISGPKSANYGYTF. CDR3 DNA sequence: TGTGCCAGTATTTCAGGGCCAAAGTCGGCTAACTATGGCTACACCTTC. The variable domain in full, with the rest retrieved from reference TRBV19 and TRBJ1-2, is DGGITQSPKYLFRKEGQNVTLSCEQNLNHDAMYWYRQDPGQGLRLIYYSQIVNDFQKGDIAEGYSVSREKKESFPLTVTSAQKNPTAFYLCASISGPKSANYGYTFGSGTRLTVV.

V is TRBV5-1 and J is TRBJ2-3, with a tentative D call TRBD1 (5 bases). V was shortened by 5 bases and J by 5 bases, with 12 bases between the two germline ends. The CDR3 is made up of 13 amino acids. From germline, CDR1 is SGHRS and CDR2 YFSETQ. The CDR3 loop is CASRRGAEDTQYF. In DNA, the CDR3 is TGCGCCAGCAGAAGGGGCGCCGAAGATACGCAGTATTTT.

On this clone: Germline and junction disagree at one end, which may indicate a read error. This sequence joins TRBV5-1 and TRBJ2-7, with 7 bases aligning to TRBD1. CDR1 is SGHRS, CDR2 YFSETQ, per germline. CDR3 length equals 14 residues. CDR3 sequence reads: CASSSEQGFDERYF. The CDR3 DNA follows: TGCGCCAGCAGCTCGGAACAGGGGTTTGACGAGCGGTACTTC.

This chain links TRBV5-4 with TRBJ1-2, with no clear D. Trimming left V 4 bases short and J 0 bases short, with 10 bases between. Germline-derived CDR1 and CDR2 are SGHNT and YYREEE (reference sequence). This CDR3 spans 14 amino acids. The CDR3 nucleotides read TGTGCCAGCAGCAGTCCGGGGACTAACTATGGCTACACCTTC. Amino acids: CASSSPGTNYGYTF. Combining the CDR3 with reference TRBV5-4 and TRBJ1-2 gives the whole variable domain ETGVTQSPTHLIKTRGQQVTLRCSSQSGHNTVSWYQQALGQGPQFIFQYYREEENGRGNFPPRFSGLQFPNYSSELNVNALELDDSALYLCASSSPGTNYGYTFGSGTRLTVV.

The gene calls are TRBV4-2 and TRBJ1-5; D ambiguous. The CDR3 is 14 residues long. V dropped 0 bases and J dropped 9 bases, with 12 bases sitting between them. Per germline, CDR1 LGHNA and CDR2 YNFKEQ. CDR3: CASSQEGREGPQHF. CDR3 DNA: TGTGCCAGCAGCCAAGAGGGTCGGGAAGGGCCCCAGCATTTT.

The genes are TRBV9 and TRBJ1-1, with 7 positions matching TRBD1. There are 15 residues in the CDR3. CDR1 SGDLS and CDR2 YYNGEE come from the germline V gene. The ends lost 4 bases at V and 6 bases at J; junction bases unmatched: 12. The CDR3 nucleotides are TGTGCCAGCAGCTCGAGCCCGGGACAGTGGGCTGAAGCTTTCTTT. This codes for CASSSSPGQWAEAFF.

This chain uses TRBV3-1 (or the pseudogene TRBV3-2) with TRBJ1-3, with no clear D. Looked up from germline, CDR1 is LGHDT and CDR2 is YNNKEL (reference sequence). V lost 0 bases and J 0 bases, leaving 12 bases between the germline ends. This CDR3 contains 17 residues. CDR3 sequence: CASSQETTRSSGNTIYF. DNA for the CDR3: TGTGCCAGCAGCCAAGAGACGACCCGGAGCTCTGGAAACACCATATATTTT.

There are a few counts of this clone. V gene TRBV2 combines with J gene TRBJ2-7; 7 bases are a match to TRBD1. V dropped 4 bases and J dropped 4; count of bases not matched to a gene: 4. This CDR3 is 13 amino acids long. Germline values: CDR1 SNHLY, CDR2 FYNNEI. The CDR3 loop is CASSVGQKYEQYF. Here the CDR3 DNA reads TGTGCCAGCAGTGTGGGACAGAAATACGAGCAGTACTTC. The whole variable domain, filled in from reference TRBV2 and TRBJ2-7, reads EPEVTQTPSHQVTQMGQEVILRCVPISNHLYFYWYRQILGQKVEFLVSFYNNEISEKSEIFDDQFSVERPDGSNFTLKIRSTKLEDSAMYFCASSVGQKYEQYFGPGTRLTVT.

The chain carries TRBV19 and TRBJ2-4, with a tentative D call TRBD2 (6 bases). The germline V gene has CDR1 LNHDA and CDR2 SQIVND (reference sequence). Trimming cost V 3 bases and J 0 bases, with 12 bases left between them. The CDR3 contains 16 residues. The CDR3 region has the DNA TGTGCCAGTAGTATTGGACTACCAATAGCCAAAAACATTCAGTACTTC. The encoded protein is CASSIGLPIAKNIQYF.

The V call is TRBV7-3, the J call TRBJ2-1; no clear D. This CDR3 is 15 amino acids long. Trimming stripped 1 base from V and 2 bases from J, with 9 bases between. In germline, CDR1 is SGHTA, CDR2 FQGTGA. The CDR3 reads CASSLMAGTYNEQFF. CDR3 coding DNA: TGTGCCAGCAGCTTAATGGCAGGAACCTACAATGAGCAGTTCTTC.

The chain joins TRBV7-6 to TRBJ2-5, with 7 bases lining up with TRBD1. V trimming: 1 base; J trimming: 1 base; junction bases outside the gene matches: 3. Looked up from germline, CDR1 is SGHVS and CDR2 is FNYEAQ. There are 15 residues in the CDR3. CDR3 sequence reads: CASSLVRTGQETQYF. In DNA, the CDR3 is TGTGCCAGCAGCTTAGTGAGGACAGGCCAAGAGACCCAGTACTTC.

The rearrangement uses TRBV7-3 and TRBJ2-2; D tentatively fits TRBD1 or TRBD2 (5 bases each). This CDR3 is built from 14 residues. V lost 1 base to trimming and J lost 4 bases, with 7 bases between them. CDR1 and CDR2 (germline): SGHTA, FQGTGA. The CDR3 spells CASSLNGATGELFF. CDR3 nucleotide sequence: TGTGCCAGCAGCTTAAACGGGGCCACCGGGGAGCTGTTTTTT.

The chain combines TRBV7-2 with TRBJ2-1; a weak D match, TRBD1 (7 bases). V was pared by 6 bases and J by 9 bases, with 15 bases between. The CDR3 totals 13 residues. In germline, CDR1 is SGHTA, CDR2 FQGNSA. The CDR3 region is CASRETGRGEQFF. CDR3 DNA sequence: TGTGCCAGCAGGGAGACAGGGCGGGGTGAGCAGTTCTTC.

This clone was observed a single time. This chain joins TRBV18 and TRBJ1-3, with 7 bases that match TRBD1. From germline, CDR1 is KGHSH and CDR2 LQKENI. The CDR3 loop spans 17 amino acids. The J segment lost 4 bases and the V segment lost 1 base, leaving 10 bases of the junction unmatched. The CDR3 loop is CASSPLPTGLGGNTIYF. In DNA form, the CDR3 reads TGTGCCAGCTCACCACTTCCGACAGGGCTAGGAGGAAACACCATATATTTT. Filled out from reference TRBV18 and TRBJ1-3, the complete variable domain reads NAGVMQNPRHLVRRRGQEARLRCSPMKGHSHVYWYRQLPEEGLKFMVYLQKENIIDESGMPKERFSAEFPKEGPSILRIQQVVRGDSAAYFCASSPLPTGLGGNTIYFGEGSWLTVV.

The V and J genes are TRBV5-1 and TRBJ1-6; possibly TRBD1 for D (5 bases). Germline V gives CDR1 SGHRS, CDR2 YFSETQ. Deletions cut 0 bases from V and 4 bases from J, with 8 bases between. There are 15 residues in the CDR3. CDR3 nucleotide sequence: TGCGCCAGCAGCTTGGAATGGGGGTATAATTCACCCCTCCACTTT. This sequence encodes CASSLEWGYNSPLHF.